One sample yielded the 31 T cell receptor beta chains listed below, sequenced in a study of T cells in Graves' hyperthyroidism and ophthalmopathy (dated by TCRdb to between 2018 and 2021). Library preparation employed multiplex PCR. TCRdb shows the sequencer as Illumina HiSeq 2000. Amplification of TCR beta CDR3 regions was carried out from RNA transcripts. The TCR CDR3 was subjected to a first round of RT-PCR using the HTBI primer set and the Qiagen OneStep RT-PCR kit. Through fastp at Q25 and MiXCR, TCRdb rebuilt clones from the public reads, retaining in-frame beta chains. CDR3 protein duplicates are merged, each entry listing the most common genes and DNA. The sample table records over 550,000 distinct CDR3 sequences; around 17% of these occur just once. The ten largest clones represent 15% to 20% of the sample. Input material: blood. All receptors derive from a woman aged 18-29 years with Graves' hyperthyroidism.

The sample holds many counts of this clonotype. The genes are TRBV6-2 or TRBV6-3 and TRBJ1-1; tentative D call: TRBD1 (5 bases). Germline values: CDR1 MNHEY, CDR2 SVGEGT. V dropped 0 bases and J dropped 1 base, with 15 bases sitting between them. CDR3 length: 17 residues. CDR3 protein: CASSYSSTRRGNTEAFF. The DNA for the CDR3 is TGTGCCAGCAGTTACTCATCGACGAGGAGGGGGAACACTGAAGCTTTCTTT.

This clonotype was recorded at least ten times. V gene TRBV3-1 combines with J gene TRBJ1-5; 8 bases line up with TRBD1. CDR3 length: 15 amino acids. CDR1 is LGHDT and CDR2 is YNNKEL in the germline V gene (reference sequence). Unmatched junction bases numbered 2, after V lost 1 base and J lost 3 bases. The DNA of the CDR3 is TGTGCCAGCAGCCAAGGGACAGGGCTCAATCAGCCCCAGCATTTT. Amino acids: CASSQGTGLNQPQHF.

This clonotype was seen at least ten times. This sequence joins TRBV28 and TRBJ1-2; 7 nucleotides align to TRBD1. This CDR3 is 14 amino acids long. Germline V gene sequence: CDR1 MDHEN, CDR2 SYDVKM. After removal of 4 bases from V and 3 bases from J, the junction contained 5 bases not matched to a gene. The DNA for the CDR3 is TGTGCCAGCAGTTCACCGGACAGGTACTATGGCTACACCTTC. It is translated as CASSSPDRYYGYTF.

This clonotype showed up many times. V and J are TRBV3-1 and TRBJ2-4; tentatively, D is TRBD1 (6 bases). The CDR3 sequence is 20 residues long. In germline, CDR1 is LGHDT, CDR2 YNNKEL (reference sequence). V gave up 0 bases and J gave up 1 base, with 22 bases separating them. This CDR3 reads CASSQDPQGWQRRAKNIQYF. The DNA for the CDR3 is TGTGCCAGCAGCCAAGATCCCCAGGGGTGGCAGCGGCGGGCCAAAAACATTCAGTACTTC.

This clonotype was picked up many times. The CDR3 here is CASSPQAVGYTEAFF. DNA of the CDR3: TGTGCCAGCAGCCCACAGGCAGTCGGGTACACTGAAGCTTTCTTT. The chain recombines TRBV9 with TRBJ1-1; a possible D gene is TRBD1 (5 bases). V lost 4 bases and J lost 3, with 16 bases in between. CDR1 and CDR2 (germline): SGDLS, YYNGEE. The CDR3 covers 15 residues.

The chain couples TRBV19 to TRBJ1-5, with a weak D call TRBD1 (5 bases). V lost 1 base to trimming and J lost 4 bases, with 11 bases between them. From germline, CDR1 is LNHDA and CDR2 SQIVND (reference sequence). The CDR3 runs to 15 residues. DNA for the CDR3: TGTGCCAGTAGTATAGGACAGTGGAGTAATCAGCCCCAGCATTTT. Translating gives CASSIGQWSNQPQHF.

This clonotype was observed a handful of times. The V and J genes are TRBV15 and TRBJ2-3, with TRBD1 identical over 10 bases. CDR1 is LNHNV, CDR2 YYDKDF, per germline (reference sequence). J was trimmed by 3 bases and V by 6 bases; bases with no gene match: 12. CDR3 size: 17 residues. Here the CDR3 reads CATRIKAGTGVTDTQYF. In DNA form, the CDR3 reads TGTGCCACCAGGATCAAGGCCGGGACAGGGGTAACAGATACGCAGTATTTT. Full variable domain (outside the CDR3, taken from reference TRBV15 and TRBJ2-3): DAMVIQNPRYQVTQFGKPVTLSCSQTLNHNVMYWYQQKSSQAPKLLFHYYDKDFNNEADTPDNFQSRRPNTSFCFLDIRSPGLGDTAMYLCATRIKAGTGVTDTQYFGPGTRLTVL.

This clonotype was detected many times. The genes are TRBV5-1 and TRBJ1-1, with 10 bases lining up with TRBD1. The CDR3 runs to 13 residues. Unmatched junction bases numbered 7, after V lost 4 bases and J lost 10 bases. In germline, CDR1 is SGHRS, CDR2 YFSETQ. CDR3 protein: CASSQTGGFGAFF. The DNA of the CDR3 is TGCGCCAGCAGCCAGACAGGGGGCTTTGGAGCTTTCTTT.

The table lists this clonotype with a few counts. The CDR3 loop reads CASSQRTSGTPYEQYF. The DNA of the CDR3 is TGTGCCAGCAGTCAAAGGACTAGCGGGACCCCTTACGAGCAGTACTTC. The gene calls are TRBV6-1 and TRBJ2-7, with TRBD2 identical over 12 bases. The CDR3 is 16 residues long. Trimming took 5 bases from V and 4 from J; bases not matched to a gene: 9. The germline gives CDR1 MNHNS, CDR2 SASEGT.

J is TRBJ2-1 and V is TRBV12-3 or TRBV12-4; D gene unclear. With 7 bases removed from V and 3 bases from J, the gap between germline ends came to 19 bases. CDR3 length: 16 residues. As DNA, the CDR3 is TGTGCCAGCACCCCCAGCTCAGGACCCAGCTACAATGAGCAGTTCTTC. Protein product: CASTPSSGPSYNEQFF.

This clonotype was seen many times. The V and J genes are TRBV20-1 and TRBJ2-3, with no clear D. This CDR3 spans 14 amino acids. V lost 4 bases and J 4 bases, leaving 15 bases between the germline ends. Germline-derived CDR1 and CDR2 are DFQATT and SNEGSKA (reference sequence). The CDR3 sequence is CSAMGNGPADTQYF. CDR3 coding DNA: TGCAGTGCTATGGGTAACGGTCCGGCAGATACGCAGTATTTT.

This clonotype showed up just a few times. The rearrangement links TRBV20-1 to TRBJ2-5; 13 bases agree with TRBD2. V was pared by 1 base and J by 1 base, with 3 bases of the junction left unmatched. Germline V gene lookup returns CDR1 DFQATT and CDR2 SNEGSKA (reference sequence). There are 16 residues in the CDR3. The CDR3 DNA follows: TGCAGTGCTAGAGCCGGACTAGCGGGAGTCCAAGAGACCCAGTACTTC. It translates to CSARAGLAGVQETQYF.

The sample holds a few counts of this clonotype. This sequence joins TRBV5-4 and TRBJ2-1, with D perhaps TRBD1 (6 bases). The germline V and J ends were trimmed by 0 bases and 7 bases, with 11 bases remaining between them. This CDR3 region has 14 residues. From germline, CDR1 is SGHNT and CDR2 YYREEE (reference sequence). The CDR3 region is CASSLEQGSNEQFF. The CDR3 bases are TGTGCCAGCAGCTTGGAACAGGGTAGTAATGAGCAGTTCTTC.

The J gene is TRBJ1-1, the V gene TRBV5-1; D is possibly TRBD1 (6 bases). V was clipped by 2 bases and J by 7 bases, with 21 bases between them. Germline lookup yields CDR1 SGHRS and CDR2 YFSETQ. The CDR3 spans 16 residues. CDR3 nucleotide sequence: TGCGCCAGCAGCTTTCTCCGGGACACGAGATCCAATGAAGCTTTCTTT. This gives the protein CASSFLRDTRSNEAFF.

The sample holds a few counts of this clonotype. The rearrangement joins TRBV9 to TRBJ2-1; 11 nucleotides agree with TRBD1. The CDR3 loop spans 16 amino acids. V lost 5 bases and J lost 3; bases outside the gene matches: 7. Germline V gene sequence: CDR1 SGDLS, CDR2 YYNGEE. The CDR3 loop reads CASSASGTGGYNEQFF. DNA for the CDR3: TGTGCCAGCAGTGCTTCCGGGACAGGGGGCTACAATGAGCAGTTCTTC.

The rearrangement uses TRBV3-1 and TRBJ1-6, with 8 positions matching TRBD1. The V and J ends lost 0 bases and 11 bases, in that order; junction bases with no gene match: 9. Germline-derived CDR1 and CDR2 are LGHDT and YNNKEL (reference sequence). CDR3 length: 16 amino acids. The CDR3 DNA follows: TGTGCCAGCAGCCAAGAATCATGGACAGGGTACGCACCCCTCCACTTT. Its protein product is CASSQESWTGYAPLHF.

This clonotype has just a few counts. The CDR3 protein is CASSGGVQGGTDTQYF. As DNA, the CDR3 is TGTGCCAGCAGTGGAGGGGTACAGGGGGGCACAGATACGCAGTATTTT. The chain links TRBV6-1 to TRBJ2-3; 8 bases fit TRBD1. The germline CDR1 and CDR2 sequences are MNHNS and SASEGT. The trim removed 4 bases at V and 1 base at J, leaving 7 bases unmatched. There are 16 residues in the CDR3.

The chain recombines TRBV9 with TRBJ2-5; tentatively, D is TRBD2 (5 bases). CDR3 length: 13 amino acids. From germline, CDR1 is SGDLS and CDR2 YYNGEE. Deletions cut 1 base from V and 7 bases from J, with 11 bases between. The CDR3 spells CASSVLGRGTQYF. The CDR3 DNA follows: TGTGCCAGCAGCGTATTGGGCCGGGGGACCCAGTACTTC.

This clonotype was found many times. The V and J genes are TRBV20-1 and TRBJ2-7, with D perhaps assigned TRBD1 or TRBD2 (5 bases each). CDR1 is DFQATT and CDR2 is SNEGSKA in the germline V gene (reference sequence). The CDR3 is made up of 15 amino acids. Trimming took 0 bases from V and 6 from J, leaving 18 bases between them. The CDR3 sequence: CSAREPGTPVGEQYF. The CDR3 nucleotides are TGCAGTGCTAGAGAACCGGGGACCCCAGTGGGCGAGCAGTACTTC.

The rearrangement uses TRBV29-1 and TRBJ2-5, with 8 bases fitting TRBD1. CDR1 SQVTM and CDR2 ANQGSEA come from the germline V gene. With V trimmed by 6 bases and J by 4 bases, 7 bases remained unmatched. This CDR3 has 13 residues. The CDR3 here is CSVRTGRGETQYF. The CDR3 DNA is TGCAGCGTCCGGACAGGGCGGGGAGAGACCCAGTACTTC.

This clonotype was recorded at least ten times. The chain is built from TRBV2 and TRBJ1-3; D uncertain. This CDR3 comprises 14 residues. Germline V lookup: CDR1 SNHLY, CDR2 FYNNEI. Trimming stripped 9 bases from V and 3 bases from J, with 15 bases between. The CDR3, as DNA: TGTGCCAGTAATACAGCAACCCTTGGAAACACCATATATTTT. Its translation is CASNTATLGNTIYF.

This clonotype was seen a handful of times. The V gene is TRBV24-1, the J gene TRBJ2-1; 8 bases align to TRBD1. The germline V gene encodes CDR1 KGHDR and CDR2 SFDVKD. The CDR3 is 17 amino acids. V trimming: 4 bases; J trimming: 9 bases; junction bases outside the gene matches: 16. CDR3 DNA sequence: TGTGCCACCAGTGACCCGACAGGGGAATATGCCGGGTTTGAGCAGTTCTTC. Its protein product is CATSDPTGEYAGFEQFF.

This rearrangement joins TRBV2 to TRBJ2-2, with 9 nucleotides matching TRBD2. The V gene's germline CDR1 is SNHLY and CDR2 FYNNEI. The V and J ends lost 7 bases and 6 bases, in that order; junction bases with no gene match: 12. The CDR3 loop spans 16 amino acids. The CDR3 protein is CASIRGGGAFSGELFF. The CDR3 nucleotides are TGTGCCAGCATCAGGGGCGGGGGGGCATTCTCCGGGGAGCTGTTTTTT. Full variable domain (rest looked up from reference TRBV2 and TRBJ2-2): EPEVTQTPSHQVTQMGQEVILRCVPISNHLYFYWYRQILGQKVEFLVSFYNNEISEKSEIFDDQFSVERPDGSNFTLKIRSTKLEDSAMYFCASIRGGGAFSGELFFGEGSRLTVL.

This clonotype has at least ten counts. The genes are TRBV7-2 and TRBJ2-1; 10 positions match TRBD2. The CDR3 totals 16 residues. Trimming at V came to 2 bases and at J to 3 bases, leaving 4 bases not matched to a gene. Germline CDR1 reads SGHTA; CDR2 reads FQGNSA. The CDR3 loop is CASSLRRLAGYNEQFF. Written as DNA, the CDR3 is TGTGCCAGCAGCTTACGTCGACTAGCGGGCTACAATGAGCAGTTCTTC. Full variable domain (missing parts from reference TRBV7-2 and TRBJ2-1): GAGVSQSPSNKVTEKGKDVELRCDPISGHTALYWYRQSLGQGLEFLIYFQGNSAPDKSGLPSDRFSAERTGGSVSTLTIQRTQQEDSAVYLCASSLRRLAGYNEQFFGPGTRLTVL.

This clonotype was seen ten or more times. The rearrangement joins TRBV7-8 to TRBJ2-3, with 14 nucleotides matching TRBD2. The V gene end was trimmed by 7 bases and the J gene end by 8 bases; junction bases not matched to a gene: 14. Germline CDR1 is SGHVS and CDR2 is FQNEAQ. The CDR3 has 17 amino acids. CDR3 bases: TGTGCCAGCAACCCTACCCAGGGACTAGCGGGAGTTGGTACGCAGTATTTT. It translates to CASNPTQGLAGVGTQYF.

V gene TRBV6-5 combines with J gene TRBJ2-7, with D hard to call. The germline CDR1 and CDR2 sequences are MNHEY and SVGAGI. CDR3 length: 13 residues. The V end was cut by 0 bases, the J end by 6 bases, with 9 bases between. This CDR3 reads CASSYSFPGEQYF. DNA for the CDR3: TGTGCCAGCAGTTACTCGTTTCCCGGCGAGCAGTACTTC.

As regards this clonotype: This may arise from a read error, as a much more abundant clone is one base away. The chain combines TRBV7-6 with TRBJ2-6; no reliable D call. Germline V gene lookup returns CDR1 SGHVS and CDR2 FNYEAQ. The CDR3 length is 17 residues. CDR3 DNA: TGTGCCAGCAGCTTAGCGTTCGGGCTCTCTGAGGCCAACGTCCTGACTTTC. It is translated as CASSLAFGLSEANVLTF. The whole variable domain, remainder taken from reference TRBV7-6 and TRBJ2-6, is GAGVSQSPRYKVTKRGQDVALRCDPISGHVSLYWYRQALGQGPEFLTYFNYEAQQDKSGLPNDRFSAERPEGSISTLTIQRTEQRDSAMYRCASSLAFGLSEANVLTFGAGSRLTVL.

In its sample, this clonotype was seen a few times. The CDR3 protein is CASSPDWSRQETQYF. In nucleotides, the CDR3 is TGTGCCAGCAGTCCTGACTGGTCTCGGCAAGAGACCCAGTACTTC. V usage is TRBV11-2 and J usage is TRBJ2-5; D uncertain. With 6 bases removed from V and 2 bases from J, the gap between germline ends came to 16 bases. Germline V gives CDR1 SGHAT, CDR2 FQNNGV. The CDR3 length is 15 residues.

This clonotype was counted ten times or more. The chain is built from TRBV11-2 and TRBJ2-7; D is undetermined. The CDR3 totals 11 residues. Germline V gene sequence: CDR1 SGHAT, CDR2 FQNNGV. Between the trimmed V and J ends, which lost 4 bases and 7 bases, there was a span of 8 bases. CDR3 amino acids: CASSSGREQYF. The CDR3 DNA is TGTGCCAGCAGCTCCGGACGGGAGCAGTACTTC.

The V call is TRBV5-4, the J call TRBJ2-2; the D gene is possibly TRBD1 (6 bases). V lost 0 bases, J lost 5 bases, and 11 bases lay in between. This CDR3 spans 15 amino acids. Looked up from germline, CDR1 is SGHNT and CDR2 is YYREEE (reference sequence). CDR3 residues: CASSLARQGTGELFF. For the CDR3, the DNA is TGTGCCAGCAGCTTGGCCCGCCAGGGGACCGGGGAGCTGTTTTTT.

This clonotype has a count of ten or more. The genes are TRBV2 and TRBJ1-5; D gene uncertain. This CDR3 has 11 residues. The V end was cut by 4 bases, the J end by 5 bases, with 3 bases between. From germline, CDR1 is SNHLY and CDR2 FYNNEI. For the CDR3, the DNA is TGTGCCAGCAGTGGAGATCAGCCCCAGCATTTT. This translates into CASSGDQPQHF.